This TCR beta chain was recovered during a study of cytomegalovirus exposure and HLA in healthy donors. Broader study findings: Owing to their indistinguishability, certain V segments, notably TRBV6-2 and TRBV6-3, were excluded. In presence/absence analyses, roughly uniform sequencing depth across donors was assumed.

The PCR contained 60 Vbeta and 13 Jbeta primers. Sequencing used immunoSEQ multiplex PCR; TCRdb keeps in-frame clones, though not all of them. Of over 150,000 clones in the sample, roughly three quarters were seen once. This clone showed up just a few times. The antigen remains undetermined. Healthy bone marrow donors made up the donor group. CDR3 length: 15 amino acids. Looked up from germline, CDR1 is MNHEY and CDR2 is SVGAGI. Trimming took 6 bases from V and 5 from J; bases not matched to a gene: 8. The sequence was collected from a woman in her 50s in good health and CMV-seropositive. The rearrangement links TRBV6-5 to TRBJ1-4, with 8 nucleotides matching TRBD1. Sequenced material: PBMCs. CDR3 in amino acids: CASRPTGGRNEKLFF. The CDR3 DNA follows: TGTGCCAGCAGACCTACAGGGGGAAGAAATGAAAAACTGTTTTTT.